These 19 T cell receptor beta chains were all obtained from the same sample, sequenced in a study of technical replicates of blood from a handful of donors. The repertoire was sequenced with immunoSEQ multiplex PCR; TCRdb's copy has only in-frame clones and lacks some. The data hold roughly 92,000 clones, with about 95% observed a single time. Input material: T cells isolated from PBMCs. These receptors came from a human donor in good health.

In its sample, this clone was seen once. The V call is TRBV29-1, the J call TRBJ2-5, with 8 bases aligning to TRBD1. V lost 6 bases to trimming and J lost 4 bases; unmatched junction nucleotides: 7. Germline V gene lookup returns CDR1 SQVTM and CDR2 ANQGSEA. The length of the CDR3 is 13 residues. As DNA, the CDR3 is TGCAGCGTAGGACAGGGCGGGTCAGAGACCCAGTACTTC. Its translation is CSVGQGGSETQYF.

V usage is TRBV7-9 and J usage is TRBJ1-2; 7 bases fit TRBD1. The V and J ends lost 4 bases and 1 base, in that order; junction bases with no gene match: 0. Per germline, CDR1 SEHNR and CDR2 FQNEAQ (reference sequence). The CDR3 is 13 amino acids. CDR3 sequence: CASSWDSNYGYTF. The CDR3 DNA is TGTGCCAGCAGCTGGGACAGTAACTATGGCTACACCTTC.

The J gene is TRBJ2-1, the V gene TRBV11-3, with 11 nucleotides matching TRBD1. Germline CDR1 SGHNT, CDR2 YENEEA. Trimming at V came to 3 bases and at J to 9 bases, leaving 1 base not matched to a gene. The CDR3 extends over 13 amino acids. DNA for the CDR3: TGTGCCAGCAGCTTCGGGACAGGGGGTGAGCAGTTCTTC. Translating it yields CASSFGTGGEQFF.

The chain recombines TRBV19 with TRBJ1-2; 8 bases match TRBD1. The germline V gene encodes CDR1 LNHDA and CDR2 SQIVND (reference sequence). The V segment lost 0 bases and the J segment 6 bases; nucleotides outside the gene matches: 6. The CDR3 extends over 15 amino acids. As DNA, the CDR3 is TGTGCCAGTAGTATAGACCACGGGACAGGTAATGGCTACACCTTC. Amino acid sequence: CASSIDHGTGNGYTF.

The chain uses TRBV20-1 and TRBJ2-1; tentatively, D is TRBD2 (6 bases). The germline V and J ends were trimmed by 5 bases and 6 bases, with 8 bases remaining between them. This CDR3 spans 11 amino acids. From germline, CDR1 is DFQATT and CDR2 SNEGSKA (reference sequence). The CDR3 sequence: CSAGDFNEQFF. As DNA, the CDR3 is TGCAGTGCTGGGGACTTCAATGAGCAGTTCTTC.

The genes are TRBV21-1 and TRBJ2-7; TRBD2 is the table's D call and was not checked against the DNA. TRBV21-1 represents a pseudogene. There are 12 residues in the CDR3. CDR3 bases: TGTGCCAGCAGCGCCGGAGGATACGAGCAGTACTTC. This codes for CASSAGGYEQYF.

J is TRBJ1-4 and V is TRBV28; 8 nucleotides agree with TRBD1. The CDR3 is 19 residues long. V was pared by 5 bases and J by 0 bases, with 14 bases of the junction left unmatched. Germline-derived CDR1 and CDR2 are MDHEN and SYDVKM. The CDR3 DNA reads TGTGCCAGCAGTCCGAGGGACAGGTATGGGACTGCAACTAATGAAAAACTGTTTTTT. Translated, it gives CASSPRDRYGTATNEKLFF.

DNA of the CDR3: TGTGCCAGCAGCTTAGTAGGGACAGATAATTATGGCTACACCTTC. Its translation: CASSLVGTDNYGYTF. J is TRBJ1-2 and V is TRBV7-2, with 7 bases matching TRBD1. The CDR3 totals 15 residues. V gave up 1 base and J gave up 5 bases; unmatched junction bases: 7. The germline CDR1 and CDR2 sequences are SGHTA and FQGNSA.

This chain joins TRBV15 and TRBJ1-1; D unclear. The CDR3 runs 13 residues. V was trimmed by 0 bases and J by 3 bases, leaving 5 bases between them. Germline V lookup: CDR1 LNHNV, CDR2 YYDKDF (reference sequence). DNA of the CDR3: TGTGCCACCAGCAGAGAGGACTACACTGAAGCTTTCTTT. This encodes CATSREDYTEAFF. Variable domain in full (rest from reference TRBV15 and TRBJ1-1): DAMVIQNPRYQVTQFGKPVTLSCSQTLNHNVMYWYQQKSSQAPKLLFHYYDKDFNNEADTPDNFQSRRPNTSFCFLDIRSPGLGDTAMYLCATSREDYTEAFFGQGTRLTVV.

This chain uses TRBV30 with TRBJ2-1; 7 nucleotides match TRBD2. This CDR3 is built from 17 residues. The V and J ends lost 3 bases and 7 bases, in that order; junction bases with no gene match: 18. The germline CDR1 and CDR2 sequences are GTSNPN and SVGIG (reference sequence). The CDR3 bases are TGTGCCTGGAGAAGGCGACTAGCCCACGAAACTAGTAATGAGCAGTTCTTC. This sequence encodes CAWRRRLAHETSNEQFF.

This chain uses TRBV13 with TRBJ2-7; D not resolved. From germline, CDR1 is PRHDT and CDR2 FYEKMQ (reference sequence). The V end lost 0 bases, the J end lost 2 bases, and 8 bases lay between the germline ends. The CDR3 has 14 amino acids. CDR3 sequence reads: CASSLGPVTYEQYF. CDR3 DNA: TGTGCCAGCAGCTTAGGCCCGGTAACCTACGAGCAGTACTTC.

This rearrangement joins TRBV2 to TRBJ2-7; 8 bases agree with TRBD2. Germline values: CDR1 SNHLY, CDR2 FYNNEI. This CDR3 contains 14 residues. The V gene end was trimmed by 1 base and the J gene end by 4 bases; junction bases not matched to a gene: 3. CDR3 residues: CASSEGSGIYEQYF. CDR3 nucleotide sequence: TGTGCCAGCAGTGAAGGTAGCGGGATTTACGAGCAGTACTTC.

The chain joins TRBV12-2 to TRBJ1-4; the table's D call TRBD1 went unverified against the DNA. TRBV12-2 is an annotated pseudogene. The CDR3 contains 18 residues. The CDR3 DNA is TGTGCAAGTCGACCGACAGGGGGTCCTATCGCAACTAATGAAAAACTGTTTTTT. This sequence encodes CASRPTGGPIATNEKLFF.

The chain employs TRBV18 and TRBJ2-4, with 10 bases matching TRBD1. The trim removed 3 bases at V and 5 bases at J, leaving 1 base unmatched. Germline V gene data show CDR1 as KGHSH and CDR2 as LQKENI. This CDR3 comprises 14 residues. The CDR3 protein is CASSPGTGENIQYF. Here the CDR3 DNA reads TGTGCCAGCTCACCCGGGACAGGGGAAAACATTCAGTACTTC.

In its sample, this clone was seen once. CDR3 region: CASISGRGWVEQFF. The CDR3 bases are TGTGCCAGCATCTCCGGTAGAGGGTGGGTTGAGCAGTTCTTC. The rearrangement uses TRBV5-6 and TRBJ2-1, with D maybe TRBD2 (5 bases). From germline, CDR1 is SGHDT and CDR2 YYEEEE. This CDR3 has 14 amino acids. V was trimmed by 6 bases and J by 9 bases, leaving 19 bases between them.

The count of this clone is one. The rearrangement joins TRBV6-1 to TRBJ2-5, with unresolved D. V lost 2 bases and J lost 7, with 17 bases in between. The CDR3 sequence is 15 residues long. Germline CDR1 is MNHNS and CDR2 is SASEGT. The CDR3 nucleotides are TGTGCCAGCAGTGAACCGGAGCTAGAGGAAGGGACCCAGTACTTC. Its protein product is CASSEPELEEGTQYF.

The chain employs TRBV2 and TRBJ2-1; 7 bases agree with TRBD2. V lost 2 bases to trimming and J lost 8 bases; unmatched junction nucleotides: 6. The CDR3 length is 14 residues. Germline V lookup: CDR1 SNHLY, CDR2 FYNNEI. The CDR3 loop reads CASSESTSLDEQFF. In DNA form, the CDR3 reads TGTGCCAGCAGTGAATCGACTAGCTTGGATGAGCAGTTCTTC.

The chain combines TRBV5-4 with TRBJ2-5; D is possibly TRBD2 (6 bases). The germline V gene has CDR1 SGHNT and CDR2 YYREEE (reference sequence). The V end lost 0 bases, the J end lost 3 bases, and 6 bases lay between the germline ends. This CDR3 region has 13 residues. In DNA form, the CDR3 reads TGTGCCAGCAGCTTGGGCGGGAAAGAGACCCAGTACTTC. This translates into CASSLGGKETQYF. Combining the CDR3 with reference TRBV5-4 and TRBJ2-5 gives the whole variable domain ETGVTQSPTHLIKTRGQQVTLRCSSQSGHNTVSWYQQALGQGPQFIFQYYREEENGRGNFPPRFSGLQFPNYSSELNVNALELDDSALYLCASSLGGKETQYFGPGTRLLVL.

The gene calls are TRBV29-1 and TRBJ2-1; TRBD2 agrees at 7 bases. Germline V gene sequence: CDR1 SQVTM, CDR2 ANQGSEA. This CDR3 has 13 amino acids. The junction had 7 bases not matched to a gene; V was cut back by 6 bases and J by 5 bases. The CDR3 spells CSVLAEWDNEQFF. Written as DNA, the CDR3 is TGCAGCGTCCTAGCGGAGTGGGACAATGAGCAGTTCTTC.